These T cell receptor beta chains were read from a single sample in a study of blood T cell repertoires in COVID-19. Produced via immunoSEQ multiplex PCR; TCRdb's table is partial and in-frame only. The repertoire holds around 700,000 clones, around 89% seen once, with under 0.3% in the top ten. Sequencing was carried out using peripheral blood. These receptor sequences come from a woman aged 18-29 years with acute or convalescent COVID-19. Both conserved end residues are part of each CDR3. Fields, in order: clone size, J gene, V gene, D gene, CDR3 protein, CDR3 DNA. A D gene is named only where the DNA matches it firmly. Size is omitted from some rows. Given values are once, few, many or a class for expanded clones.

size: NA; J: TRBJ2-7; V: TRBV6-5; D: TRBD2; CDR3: CASSYDSAGGSYEQYF; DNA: TGTGCCAGCAGTTATGATTCGGCGGGGGGATCCTACGAGCAGTACTTC
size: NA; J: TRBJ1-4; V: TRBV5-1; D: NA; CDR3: CASSLDGRGREKLFF; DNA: TGCGCCAGCAGCTTGGACGGCAGGGGCCGTGAAAAACTGTTTTTT
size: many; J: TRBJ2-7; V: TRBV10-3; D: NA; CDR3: CAISAVSYEQYF; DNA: TGTGCCATCAGTGCGGTTTCCTACGAGCAGTACTTC
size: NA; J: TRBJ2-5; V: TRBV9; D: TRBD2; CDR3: CASSVEGLAGGYQYF; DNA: TGTGCCAGCAGCGTAGAGGGACTAGCGGGGGGGTACCAGTACTTC
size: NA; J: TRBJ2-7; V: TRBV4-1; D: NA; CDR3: CASSQDPTGSYEQYF; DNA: TGCGCCAGCAGCCAAGATCCGACGGGCTCCTACGAGCAGTACTTC
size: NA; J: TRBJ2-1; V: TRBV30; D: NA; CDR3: CAWSDASGNNEQFF; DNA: TGTGCCTGGAGTGATGCGAGCGGCAATAATGAGCAGTTCTTC
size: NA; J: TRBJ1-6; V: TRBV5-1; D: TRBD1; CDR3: CASSFRDRVRQINSPLHF; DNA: TGCGCCAGCAGCTTCCGGGACAGGGTTCGCCAAATAAATTCACCCCTCCACTTT
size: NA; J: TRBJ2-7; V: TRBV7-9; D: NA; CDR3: CASSLWTAFSYEQYF; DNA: TGTGCCAGCAGCCTCTGGACAGCTTTCTCCTACGAGCAGTACTTC
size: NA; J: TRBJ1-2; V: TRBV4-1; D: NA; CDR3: CASSLRQPEKEGYTF; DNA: TGCGCCAGCAGTCTCAGACAGCCTGAAAAAGAAGGCTACACCTTC
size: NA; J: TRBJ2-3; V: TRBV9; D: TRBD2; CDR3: CASSALELAGVGDTQYF; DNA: TGTGCCAGCAGCGCCTTAGAACTAGCGGGGGTTGGGGATACGCAGTATTTT
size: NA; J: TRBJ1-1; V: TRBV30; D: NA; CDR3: CAWTPGPESLTVAEAFF; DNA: TGTGCCTGGACCCCTGGGCCCGAATCCCTTACCGTCGCTGAAGCTTTCTTT
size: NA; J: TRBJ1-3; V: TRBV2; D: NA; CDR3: CASSETQGTNSGNTIYF; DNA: TGTGCCAGCAGTGAAACTCAGGGAACGAACTCTGGAAACACCATATATTTT
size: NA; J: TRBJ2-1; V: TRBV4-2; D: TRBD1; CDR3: CASTQGDRAANEQFF; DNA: TGTGCCAGCACCCAGGGGGACAGGGCGGCAAATGAGCAGTTCTTC
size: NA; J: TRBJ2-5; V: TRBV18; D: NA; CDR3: CASSPRYQETQYF; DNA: TGTGCCAGCTCACCTCGGTACCAAGAGACCCAGTACTTC
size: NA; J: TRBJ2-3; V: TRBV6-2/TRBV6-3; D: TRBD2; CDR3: CASSYQSGGWLVDTDTQYF; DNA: TGTGCCAGCAGTTACCAAAGCGGGGGGTGGCTTGTGGACACAGATACGCAGTATTTT
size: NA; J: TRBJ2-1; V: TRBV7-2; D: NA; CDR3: CASSLQTGSVSRNEQFF; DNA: TGTGCCAGCAGCCTCCAAACAGGGTCCGTGAGCCGTAATGAGCAGTTCTTC
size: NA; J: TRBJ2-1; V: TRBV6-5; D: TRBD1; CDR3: CASTPRTGYNEQFF; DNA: TGTGCCAGCACCCCTAGGACAGGGTACAATGAGCAGTTCTTC
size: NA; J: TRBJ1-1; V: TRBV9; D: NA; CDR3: CASSVQTGFSEAFF; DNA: TGTGCCAGCAGCGTACAAACAGGGTTTTCTGAAGCTTTCTTT
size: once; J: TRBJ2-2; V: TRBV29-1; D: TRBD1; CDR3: CSVDGQVPGELFF; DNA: TGCAGCGTGGACGGACAGGTGCCCGGGGAGCTGTTTTTT
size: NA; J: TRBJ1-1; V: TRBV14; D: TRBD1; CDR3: CASSQIRTGTEAFF; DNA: TGTGCCAGCAGCCAAATCCGGACAGGCACTGAAGCTTTCTTT
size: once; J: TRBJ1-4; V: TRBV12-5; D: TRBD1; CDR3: CASGLPLQGADLLEKLFF; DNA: TGTGCTAGTGGTTTGCCCCTACAGGGGGCCGACCTCCTAGAAAAACTGTTTTTT
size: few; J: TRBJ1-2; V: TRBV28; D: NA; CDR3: CASSTGFIYGYTF; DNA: TGTGCCAGCAGCACAGGGTTCATCTATGGCTACACCTTC
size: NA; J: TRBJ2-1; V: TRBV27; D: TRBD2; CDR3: CASSLPGGINEQFF; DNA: TGTGCCAGCAGTCTCCCGGGGGGGATCAATGAGCAGTTCTTC
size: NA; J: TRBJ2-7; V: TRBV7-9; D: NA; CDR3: CASSNSGGTEQYF; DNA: TGTGCCAGCAGCAACTCGGGGGGCACCGAGCAGTACTTC
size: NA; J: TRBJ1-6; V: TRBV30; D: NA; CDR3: CACTQDSSYNSPLHF; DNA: TGTGCCTGTACTCAGGATAGCTCCTATAATTCACCCCTCCACTTT
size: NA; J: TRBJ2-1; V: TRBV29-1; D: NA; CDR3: CSVEGAVRGNEQFF; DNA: TGCAGCGTTGAAGGGGCCGTTAGAGGGAATGAGCAGTTCTTC
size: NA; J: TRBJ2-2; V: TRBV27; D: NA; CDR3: CASRATNTGELFF; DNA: TGTGCCAGCAGGGCCACGAACACCGGGGAGCTGTTTTTT
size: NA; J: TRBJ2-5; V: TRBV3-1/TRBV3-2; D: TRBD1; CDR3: CASSPGQGEETQYF; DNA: TGTGCCAGCAGTCCGGGACAGGGGGAAGAGACCCAGTACTTC
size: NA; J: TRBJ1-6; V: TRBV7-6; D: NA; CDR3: CATQGTGSSPLHF; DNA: TGTGCCACCCAGGGCACTGGTAGTTCACCCCTCCACTTT
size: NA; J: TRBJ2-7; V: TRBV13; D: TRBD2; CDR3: CASSSRLADYEQYF; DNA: TGTGCCAGCAGCTCTCGGCTAGCGGACTACGAGCAGTACTTC
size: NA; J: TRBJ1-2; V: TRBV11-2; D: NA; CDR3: CASRPLWRTRAYGYTF; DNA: TGTGCCAGCAGACCGCTGTGGAGGACCCGGGCCTATGGCTACACCTTC
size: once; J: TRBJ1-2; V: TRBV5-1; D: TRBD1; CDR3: CASSERTGVGYTF; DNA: TGCGCCAGCAGCGAGAGGACAGGGGTTGGCTACACCTTC
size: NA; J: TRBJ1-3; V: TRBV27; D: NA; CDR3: CASSLPPGRCFRVSGNTIYF; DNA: TGTGCCAGCAGTTTACCTCCAGGTCGATGTTTCCGAGTCTCTGGAAACACCATATATTTT
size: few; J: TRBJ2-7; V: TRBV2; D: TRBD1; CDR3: CASDFGTGEYEQYF; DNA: TGTGCCAGCGACTTCGGGACAGGTGAATACGAGCAGTACTTC
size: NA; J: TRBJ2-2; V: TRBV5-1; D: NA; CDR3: CASSLEQGRNTGELFF; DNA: TGCGCCAGCAGCTTGGAACAGGGCAGGAACACCGGGGAGCTGTTTTTT
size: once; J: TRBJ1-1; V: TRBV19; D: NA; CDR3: CASVQGHTYLNTEAFF; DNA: TGTGCCAGTGTCCAGGGGCACACATACTTGAACACTGAAGCTTTCTTT
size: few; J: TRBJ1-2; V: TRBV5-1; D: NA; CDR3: CASSPDYRGYTF; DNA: TGCGCCAGCAGCCCGGACTACAGGGGCTACACCTTC
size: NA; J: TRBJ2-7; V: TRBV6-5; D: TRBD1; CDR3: CASRRGQVGGEQYF; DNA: TGTGCCAGCAGGAGAGGACAGGTTGGTGGGGAGCAGTACTTC
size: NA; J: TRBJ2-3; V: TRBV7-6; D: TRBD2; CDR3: CASSFYPSGGGTDTQYF; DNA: TGTGCCAGCAGCTTCTACCCTAGCGGGGGGGGCACAGATACGCAGTATTTT
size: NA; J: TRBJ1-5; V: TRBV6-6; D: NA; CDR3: CASSTPGNSNQPQHF; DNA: TGTGCCAGCAGCACACCCGGGAATAGCAATCAGCCCCAGCATTTT
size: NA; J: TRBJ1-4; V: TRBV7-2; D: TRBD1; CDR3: CASSFLTGEKLFF; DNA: TGTGCCAGCAGCTTTCTGACAGGGGAAAAACTGTTTTTT
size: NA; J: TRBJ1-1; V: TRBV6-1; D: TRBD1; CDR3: CASTDRDTEAFF; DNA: TGTGCCAGCACCGACAGGGACACTGAAGCTTTCTTT
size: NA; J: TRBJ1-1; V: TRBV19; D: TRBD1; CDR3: CASEDRGNTEAFF; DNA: TGTGCCAGTGAAGACAGGGGAAACACTGAAGCTTTCTTT
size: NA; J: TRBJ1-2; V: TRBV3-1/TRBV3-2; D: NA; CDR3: CASSQDAGPPYRYGYTF; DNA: TGTGCCAGCAGCCAAGATGCGGGACCGCCGTATCGCTATGGCTACACCTTC